This record looks at one T cell receptor (beta chain) sequence and its context. This same CDR3 is encoded by further DNA sequences in the sample. Deletions cut 4 bases from V and 1 base from J, with 11 bases between. There are 14 residues in the CDR3. Germline-derived CDR1 and CDR2 are SGHRS and YFSETQ. Clones were read by immunoSEQ multiplex PCR, and TCRdb kept only the in-frame ones, dropping some. The sample shows 130,000 or so clones, around nine tenths of them seen only once. This sample is drawn from a study of T cell responses to AZD1222 COVID-19 vaccine. The sequence came from an adult in good health. The sample consisted of peripheral blood, taken on day 0 of AZD1222 vaccination. V usage is TRBV5-1 and J usage is TRBJ1-1; D ambiguous. CDR3 protein: CASSLDSQNTEAFF. In DNA, the CDR3 is TGCGCCAGCAGCCTGGATTCCCAGAACACTGAAGCTTTCTTT.